These 10 T cell receptor beta chains originate from one sample sequenced in a study of blood T cell repertoires in COVID-19. Repertoires were generated with immunoSEQ multiplex PCR, while TCRdb's copy carries only in-frame clones and drops some. This sample has roughly 38,000 clones, with about 85% found just once. The sample consisted of peripheral blood. Receptors originate from a man between 45 and 60 years old with active COVID-19.

The chain employs TRBV27 and TRBJ2-3; tentative D call: TRBD1 (6 bases). From germline, CDR1 is MNHEY and CDR2 SMNVEV (reference sequence). The ends were cut back, 1 base at V and 1 base at J, with 9 bases in the middle. The CDR3 is 15 residues long. DNA for the CDR3: TGTGCCAGCAGTTTATTTCGGACAGGCACAGATACGCAGTATTTT. This encodes CASSLFRTGTDTQYF.

This clone was observed a handful of times. CDR3 sequence reads: CATQGLANNEQFF. CDR3 nucleotide sequence: TGCGCCACCCAGGGACTAGCGAACAATGAGCAGTTCTTC. V usage is TRBV10-2 and J usage is TRBJ2-1; TRBD2 aligns across 10 bases. Germline CDR1 reads WSHSY; CDR2 reads SAAADI. V lost 10 bases and J lost 5; bases outside the gene matches: 5. The CDR3 is made up of 13 amino acids.

The J gene is TRBJ2-3, the V gene TRBV7-8; 8 bases map to TRBD2. This CDR3 region has 15 residues. The junction had 11 bases not matched to a gene; V was cut back by 3 bases and J by 9 bases. Per the germline V gene, CDR1 is SGHVS and CDR2 is FQNEAQ. The CDR3 reads CASSLRRGDQGTQYF. The DNA of the CDR3 is TGTGCCAGCAGCTTGAGGCGGGGGGATCAGGGCACGCAGTATTTT. Combining the CDR3 with reference TRBV7-8 and TRBJ2-3 gives the whole variable domain GAGVSQSPRYKVAKRGQDVALRCDPISGHVSLFWYQQALGQGPEFLTYFQNEAQLDKSGLPSDRFFAERPEGSVSTLKIQRTQQEDSAVYLCASSLRRGDQGTQYFGPGTRLTVL.

V is TRBV28 and J is TRBJ2-1; the D gene is possibly TRBD2 (5 bases). V was trimmed by 11 bases and J by 4 bases, leaving 12 bases between them. The CDR3 has 12 amino acids. CDR1 is MDHEN and CDR2 is SYDVKM in the germline V gene. The CDR3 bases are TGTGCCTATGGGGAGCGGTACAATGAGCAGTTCTTC. This sequence encodes CAYGERYNEQFF.

The chain carries TRBV18 and TRBJ1-1; a weak D match, TRBD1 (6 bases). The CDR3 runs 13 residues. CDR1 KGHSH and CDR2 LQKENI come from the germline V gene. The V and J ends lost 1 base and 3 bases respectively, with 6 bases between them. The chain's CDR3 is CASSPQGDTEAFF. The CDR3 DNA reads TGTGCCAGCTCACCACAGGGGGACACTGAAGCTTTCTTT.

The genes are TRBV5-1 and TRBJ1-4, with TRBD1 identical over 7 bases. This CDR3 region has 14 residues. Unmatched junction bases numbered 4, after V lost 6 bases and J lost 2 bases. The germline CDR1 and CDR2 sequences are SGHRS and YFSETQ. The CDR3 DNA sequence: TGCGCCAGCAACCAGGGGGGCACTAATGAAAAACTGTTTTTT. Its translation: CASNQGGTNEKLFF. Together with reference TRBV5-1 and TRBJ1-4, the CDR3 gives the full variable domain: KAGVTQTPRYLIKTRGQQVTLSCSPISGHRSVSWYQQTPGQGLQFLFEYFSETQRNKGNFPGRFSGRQFSNSRSEMNVSTLELGDSALYLCASNQGGTNEKLFFGSGTQLSVL.

The chain recombines TRBV6-1 with TRBJ2-2; 9 nucleotides match TRBD2. CDR1 is MNHNS, CDR2 SASEGT, per germline. V shed 1 base, J shed 6 bases, and the junction held 12 bases outside the gene matches. This CDR3 spans 18 amino acids. In DNA, the CDR3 is TGTGCCAGCAGTGAAGTCGTTAGCGGGGGTGGTTTCTCCGGGGAGCTGTTTTTT. This gives the protein CASSEVVSGGGFSGELFF.

This chain joins TRBV7-9 and TRBJ2-1; TRBD2 matches at 12 bases. The CDR3 length is 15 residues. V dropped 5 bases and J dropped 6; count of bases not matched to a gene: 5. Per germline, CDR1 SEHNR and CDR2 FQNEAQ (reference sequence). For the CDR3, the DNA is TGTGCCAGCAGCCCCCTAGCGGGGGGGCGCAATGAGCAGTTCTTC. Amino acid sequence: CASSPLAGGRNEQFF. The full variable domain, with the rest looked up from reference TRBV7-9 and TRBJ2-1, is DTGVSQNPRHKITKRGQNVTFRCDPISEHNRLYWYRQTLGQGPEFLTYFQNEAQLEKSRLLSDRFSAERPKGSFSTLEIQRTEQGDSAMYLCASSPLAGGRNEQFFGPGTRLTVL.

The chain joins TRBV14 to TRBJ2-2; D is uncertain. The CDR3 is 16 amino acids. The germline CDR1 and CDR2 sequences are SGHDN and FVKESK. Trimming took 5 bases from V and 8 from J, leaving 21 bases between them. CDR3 sequence reads: CASSTIDDWSRGELFF. CDR3 nucleotide sequence: TGTGCCAGCAGCACAATAGACGACTGGTCCCGAGGGGAGCTGTTTTTT.

The gene calls are TRBV6-2 or TRBV6-3 and TRBJ2-1; D not resolved. The CDR3 loop spans 12 amino acids. V was trimmed by 3 bases and J by 5 bases, leaving 5 bases between them. The germline CDR1 and CDR2 sequences are MNHEY and SVGEGT. This CDR3 reads CASSYYDNEQFF. CDR3 nucleotides: TGTGCCAGCAGTTATTATGACAATGAGCAGTTCTTC.